This TCR beta chain is drawn from a study of patients and donors after allogeneic stem cell transplantation. V was shortened by 0 bases and J by 4 bases, with 15 bases between the two germline ends. Per germline, CDR1 SEHNR and CDR2 FQNEAQ (reference sequence). CDR3 length equals 16 residues. MiXCR was run by TCRdb on the RT-PCR reads, yielding one entry per CDR3 protein. Among roughly 940,000 distinct CDR3 sequences listed, approximately 18% were seen once. The sequence was obtained from a human donor who was either an allogeneic HSCT recipient or a stem cell or donor lymphocyte infusion donor (not recorded which). It is not recorded whose cells these are; they may come from a transplant donor. The material sequenced was blood, either unsorted or a sorted T cell fraction (not recorded which). The chain employs TRBV7-9 and TRBJ1-2, with D perhaps matching TRBD1 (5 bases). CDR3 sequence: CASSLAVAGSTYGYTF. The CDR3 region has the DNA TGTGCCAGCAGCTTAGCGGTGGCAGGGAGTACCTATGGCTACACCTTC.